This entry lists 26 T cell receptor beta chains sequenced from one sample in a study of blood T cells in healthy people across ages. Primers used in a second PCR of about 7 to 12 cycles were a sample-barcoded 5' primer and a J-beta primer mix. TCRdb re-analysed the 5' RACE reads in MiXCR, keeping a single row per CDR3 protein. This sample carries around 690,000 distinct CDR3 sequences, 58% of them seen once, and the ten largest clones take 30% to 45%. The sample consisted of blood. Receptors were obtained from a man aged 60 to 69 in good health.

The V and J genes are TRBV3-1 and TRBJ2-4, with no clear D. The end of the DNA is better explained by TRBJ2-7, so the J call may be wrong. CDR1 is LGHDT, CDR2 YNNKEL, per germline (reference sequence). The CDR3 spans 13 residues. The CDR3 here is CASSQDYRDEQYF. The CDR3 bases are TGTGCCAGCAGCCAAGATTATAGGGACGAGCAGTACTTC.

This clonotype was counted only a few times. CDR3 residues: CASSEYSGTQYF. CDR3 DNA sequence: TGTGCCAGCAGTGAATATAGCGGGACCCAGTACTTC. The chain carries TRBV25-1 and TRBJ2-5; perhaps TRBD2 as D (6 bases). CDR1 is MGHDK and CDR2 is SYGVNS in the germline V gene. This CDR3 comprises 12 residues. V lost 0 bases to trimming and J lost 7 bases, with 6 bases between them.

This clonotype occurred many times. The V call is TRBV7-9, the J call TRBJ2-7; D tentatively fits TRBD1 or TRBD2 (5 bases each). The CDR3 consists of 14 residues. Trimming took 0 bases from V and 6 from J, leaving 12 bases between them. Germline assignment: CDR1 SEHNR and CDR2 FQNEAQ (reference sequence). In DNA form, the CDR3 reads TGTGCCAGCAGCTTAGCCTCAGGGAGCCCCGAGCAGTACTTC. Translating it yields CASSLASGSPEQYF.

The chain uses TRBV5-1 and TRBJ2-1, with a weak D call TRBD2 (6 bases). Trimming stripped 4 bases from V and 5 bases from J, with 10 bases between. CDR1 is SGHRS, CDR2 YFSETQ, per germline. The CDR3 has 13 amino acids. CDR3 in DNA: TGCGCCAGCAGCCCCTGGGGGGACAATGAGCAGTTCTTC. Translating it yields CASSPWGDNEQFF.

Only a few counts were recorded for this clonotype. The genes are TRBV2 and TRBJ2-7, with a possible D match to TRBD1 (5 bases). The CDR3 contains 15 residues. V lost 0 bases and J 6 bases, leaving 15 bases between the germline ends. CDR1 and CDR2 (germline): SNHLY, FYNNEI. The CDR3 DNA reads as TGTGCCAGCAGTGAAGCGGGTTCAGGACAACGCGAGCAGTACTTC. Its protein is CASSEAGSGQREQYF.

The chain carries TRBV12-3 or TRBV12-4 and TRBJ1-2; TRBD1 aligns across 9 bases. Trimming removed 5 bases from V and 3 bases from J; junction bases left unmatched: 10. The CDR3 loop spans 16 amino acids. The DNA of the CDR3 is TGTGCCAGCAGTGGGCCGGGGACAGGGCTGCACTATGGCTACACCTTC. Protein: CASSGPGTGLHYGYTF.

V usage is TRBV21-1 and J usage is TRBJ2-4; TRBD1, the table's D call, was not compared with the DNA. TRBV21-1 is flagged as a pseudogene. The CDR3 covers 13 residues. The CDR3 sequence is CASSRTTGAIQYF. The CDR3 nucleotides are TGTGCCAGCAGCAGAACGACAGGGGCCATTCAGTACTTC.

This clonotype was found a few times. J is TRBJ2-5 and V is TRBV7-2, with D perhaps TRBD2 (6 bases). This CDR3 region has 14 residues. With 8 bases removed from V and 3 bases from J, the gap between germline ends came to 16 bases. Germline lookup yields CDR1 SGHTA and CDR2 FQGNSA. The CDR3 coding sequence is TGTGCCAGCTCAGCCCAGGGACTCAAAGAGACCCAGTACTTC. The encoded protein is CASSAQGLKETQYF.

This clonotype has a handful of counts. The rearrangement uses TRBV15 and TRBJ2-4; D ambiguous. Matching the DNA end better, TRBJ2-5 makes the J call doubtful. Germline CDR1 reads LNHNV; CDR2 reads YYDKDF (reference sequence). The CDR3 contains 12 residues. CDR3 region: CATSRGEETQYF. The CDR3, as DNA: TGTGCCACCAGCAGAGGGGAAGAGACCCAGTACTTC.

This chain connects TRBV4-1 to TRBJ2-7, with D possibly called TRBD1 or TRBD2 (5 bases each). Trimming left V 1 base short and J 6 bases short, with 10 bases between. The germline CDR1 and CDR2 sequences are MGHRA and YSYEKL. CDR3 length equals 13 residues. The CDR3 coding sequence is TGCGCCAGCAGCCAAGTAGTGGGGACCGAGCAGTACTTC. Translating it yields CASSQVVGTEQYF.

The chain has TRBV10-3 and TRBJ1-6; TRBD1 aligns across 8 bases. Per the germline V gene, CDR1 is ENHRY and CDR2 is SYGVKD. Trimming removed 3 bases from V and 6 bases from J; junction bases left unmatched: 10. This CDR3 region has 17 residues. CDR3 protein: CAISDTRTGLANSPLHF. The CDR3 nucleotides read TGTGCCATCAGTGATACCCGGACAGGGCTCGCTAATTCACCCCTCCACTTT.

With respect to this clonotype: An end of the junction differs from the germline gene, which may be a read error. This rearrangement joins TRBV11-2 to TRBJ2-5; 7 nucleotides align to TRBD2. The CDR3 covers 18 residues. From germline, CDR1 is SGHAT and CDR2 FQNNGV. CDR3 amino acids: CACSLDPPGLVDQETQYF. In DNA form, the CDR3 reads TGTGCCTGCAGCTTAGATCCCCCCGGACTAGTAGATCAAGAGACCCAGTACTTC.

In DNA, the CDR3 is TGCAGTGCTCAATCCGGGGGGATAGCCAAAAACATTCAGTACTTC. It is translated as CSAQSGGIAKNIQYF. The chain joins TRBV20-1 to TRBJ2-4; 7 bases line up with TRBD2. The CDR3 extends over 15 amino acids. Germline-derived CDR1 and CDR2 are DFQATT and SNEGSKA (reference sequence). Germline trimming cut 5 bases from V and 0 bases from J; bases unmatched to any gene: 7.

The chain is built from TRBV5-1 and TRBJ2-1; D may correspond to TRBD1 or TRBD2 (5 bases each). V was pared by 3 bases and J by 6 bases, with 19 bases between. The CDR3 totals 16 residues. The germline gives CDR1 SGHRS, CDR2 YFSETQ. CDR3 in DNA: TGCGCCAGCAGCTCCTTCCCCGGGACCCCCTTCAATGAGCAGTTCTTC. This encodes CASSSFPGTPFNEQFF.

This chain uses TRBV7-9 with TRBJ2-5, with a weak D call TRBD1 (6 bases). The V end lost 2 bases, the J end lost 2 bases, and 12 bases lay between the germline ends. This CDR3 has 15 amino acids. CDR1 and CDR2 (germline): SEHNR, FQNEAQ (reference sequence). CDR3 sequence: CASSLRTALQETQYF. CDR3 nucleotide sequence: TGTGCCAGCAGCTTAAGGACAGCACTACAAGAGACCCAGTACTTC.

J is TRBJ2-3 and V is TRBV5-1, with 8 positions matching TRBD2. CDR3 length: 15 amino acids. The trim removed 3 bases at V and 7 bases at J, leaving 10 bases unmatched. Germline assignment: CDR1 SGHRS and CDR2 YFSETQ. The CDR3, as DNA: TGCGCCAGCAGCTCGAATAGCGGGGTCGATAATACGCAGTATTTT. Translation: CASSSNSGVDNTQYF.

The gene calls are TRBV6-2 or TRBV6-3 and TRBJ2-1; D is undetermined. Trimming took off 0 bases at V and 2 bases at J, with 5 bases between the two ends. CDR3 length: 14 residues. Germline V lookup: CDR1 MNHEY, CDR2 SVGEGT. CDR3 nucleotides: TGTGCCAGCAGTTACTCGGCAGCCTACAATGAGCAGTTCTTC. This encodes CASSYSAAYNEQFF.

The chain uses TRBV28 and TRBJ2-7, with TRBD1 matching 11 bases. The CDR3 loop spans 16 amino acids. Germline loops: CDR1 MDHEN, CDR2 SYDVKM. V lost 6 bases, J lost 2 bases, and 9 bases stayed unmatched. The CDR3 is CASSTADRGLTYEQYF. In nucleotides, the CDR3 is TGTGCCAGCAGCACAGCGGACAGGGGGCTGACCTACGAGCAGTACTTC.

The V call is TRBV20-1, the J call TRBJ2-1; 13 bases line up with TRBD2. The CDR3 sequence is 19 residues long. Germline CDR1 is DFQATT and CDR2 is SNEGSKA (reference sequence). V shed 5 bases and J 0 bases; nucleotides not matched to a gene: 13. The CDR3 reads CSALIAGLAGVRSYNEQFF. CDR3 bases: TGCAGTGCTCTTATCGCCGGACTAGCGGGGGTTCGCTCCTACAATGAGCAGTTCTTC.

The sample holds a few counts of this clonotype. The chain carries TRBV7-2 and TRBJ1-2; TRBD1 might be the D (6 bases). The germline V and J ends were trimmed by 1 base and 8 bases, with 17 bases remaining between them. Germline values: CDR1 SGHTA, CDR2 FQGNSA. This CDR3 has 15 amino acids. CDR3 DNA: TGTGCCAGCAGCTTAGTTGGGGGGCCTTCCGGAGGCTACACCTTC. As protein: CASSLVGGPSGGYTF.

The CDR3 loop reads CASSQVGQFDEQFF. The CDR3 DNA reads as TGTGCCAGCAGCCAAGTTGGCCAGTTCGATGAGCAGTTCTTC. The chain uses TRBV3-1 and TRBJ2-1; D unresolved. V shed 1 base and J shed 8 bases, with 12 bases lying between them. The germline CDR1 and CDR2 sequences are LGHDT and YNNKEL (reference sequence). The CDR3 length is 14 residues.

The sample holds a few counts of this clonotype. This chain joins TRBV2 and TRBJ2-1; no firm D call. The germline gives CDR1 SNHLY, CDR2 FYNNEI. This CDR3 has 15 amino acids. V was trimmed by 3 bases and J by 1 base, leaving 10 bases between them. The CDR3 reads CASSERLGSYNEQFF. Here the CDR3 DNA reads TGTGCCAGCAGTGAGAGACTGGGTTCCTACAATGAGCAGTTCTTC.

The genes are TRBV11-2 and TRBJ1-2; D may be TRBD1 (6 bases). Looked up from germline, CDR1 is SGHAT and CDR2 is FQNNGV. The CDR3 covers 14 residues. V was shortened by 6 bases and J by 5 bases, with 16 bases between the two germline ends. The CDR3 reads CASSPSGQLYGYTF. Here the CDR3 DNA reads TGTGCCAGCAGTCCAAGCGGACAGTTATATGGCTACACCTTC.

V and J are TRBV10-2 and TRBJ2-7; 8 bases agree with TRBD1. The CDR3 is made up of 14 amino acids. J was trimmed by 3 bases and V by 3 bases; bases with no gene match: 4. Germline CDR1 and CDR2: WSHSY and SAAADI. The CDR3 region has the DNA TGCGCCAGCAGTGAAGGGACAGGCTACTACGAGCAGTACTTC. This translates into CASSEGTGYYEQYF.

The gene calls are TRBV9 and TRBJ2-5; no definite D call. Trimming took 4 bases from V and 5 from J, leaving 15 bases between them. The length of the CDR3 is 14 residues. Germline CDR1 SGDLS, CDR2 YYNGEE. The CDR3, as DNA: TGTGCCAGCAGCCCCCTAGTGGGCCTGGAGACCCAGTACTTC. Residues: CASSPLVGLETQYF.

This chain joins TRBV27 and TRBJ2-5; perhaps TRBD1 as D (6 bases). Germline assignment: CDR1 MNHEY and CDR2 SMNVEV (reference sequence). V lost 0 bases and J 4 bases, leaving 12 bases between the germline ends. The CDR3 loop spans 15 amino acids. In DNA form, the CDR3 reads TGTGCCAGCAGTTTATCGGGGACACTGGGAGAGACCCAGTACTTC. Encoded protein: CASSLSGTLGETQYF.